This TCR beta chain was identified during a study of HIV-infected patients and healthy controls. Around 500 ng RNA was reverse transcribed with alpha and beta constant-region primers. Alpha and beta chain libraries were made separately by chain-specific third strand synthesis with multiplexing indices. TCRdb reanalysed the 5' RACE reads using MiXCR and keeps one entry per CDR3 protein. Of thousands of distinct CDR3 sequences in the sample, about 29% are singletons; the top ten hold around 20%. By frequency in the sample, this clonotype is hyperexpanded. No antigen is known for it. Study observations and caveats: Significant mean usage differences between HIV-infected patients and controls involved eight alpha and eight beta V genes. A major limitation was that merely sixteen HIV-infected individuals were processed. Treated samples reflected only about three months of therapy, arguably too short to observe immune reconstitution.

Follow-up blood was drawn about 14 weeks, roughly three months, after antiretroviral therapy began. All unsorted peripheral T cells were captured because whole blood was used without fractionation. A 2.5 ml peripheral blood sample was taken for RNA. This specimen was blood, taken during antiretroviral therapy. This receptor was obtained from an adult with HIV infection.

CDR3 DNA sequence: TGTGCCAGCAGTTTCAGGGGGCGGCATCAGCCCCAGCATTTT. It encodes CASSFRGRHQPQHF. The rearrangement uses TRBV12-3 or TRBV12-4 and TRBJ1-5; TRBD1 agrees at 8 bases. The J segment lost 5 bases and the V segment lost 3 bases, leaving 3 bases of the junction unmatched. The CDR3 sequence is 14 residues long.